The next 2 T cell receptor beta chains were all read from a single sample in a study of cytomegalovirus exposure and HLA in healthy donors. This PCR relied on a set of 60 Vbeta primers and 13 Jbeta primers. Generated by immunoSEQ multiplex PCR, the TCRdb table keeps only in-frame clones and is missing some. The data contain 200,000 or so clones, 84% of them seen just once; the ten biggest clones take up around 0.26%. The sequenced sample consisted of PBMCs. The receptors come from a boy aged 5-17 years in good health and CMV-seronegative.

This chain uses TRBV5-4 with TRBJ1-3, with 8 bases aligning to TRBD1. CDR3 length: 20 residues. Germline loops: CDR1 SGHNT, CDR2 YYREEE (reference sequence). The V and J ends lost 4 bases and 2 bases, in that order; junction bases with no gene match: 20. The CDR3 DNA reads TGTGCCAGCAGCACGAGATTATTATGGACAGGGCACGAAGCTGGAAACACCATATATTTT. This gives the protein CASSTRLLWTGHEAGNTIYF.

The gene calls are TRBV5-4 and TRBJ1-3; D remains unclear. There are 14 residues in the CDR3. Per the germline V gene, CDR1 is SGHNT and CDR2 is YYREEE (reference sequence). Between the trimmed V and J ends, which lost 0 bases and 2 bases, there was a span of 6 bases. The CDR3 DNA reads TGTGCCAGCAGCTTGGAGCCGGCTGGAAACACCATATATTTT. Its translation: CASSLEPAGNTIYF. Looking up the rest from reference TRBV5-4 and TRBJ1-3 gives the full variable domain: ETGVTQSPTHLIKTRGQQVTLRCSSQSGHNTVSWYQQALGQGPQFIFQYYREEENGRGNFPPRFSGLQFPNYSSELNVNALELDDSALYLCASSLEPAGNTIYFGEGSWLTVV.